The 10 T cell receptor beta chains reported below all come from one sample, sequenced in a study of cytomegalovirus exposure and HLA in healthy donors. The PCR used 60 Vbeta and 13 Jbeta primers. Assay used: immunoSEQ multiplex PCR; TCRdb lists only in-frame clones, some missing. This repertoire shows over 150,000 clones, 65% to 90% found once; its top ten account for about 10%. Sequencing was performed on PBMCs. All receptors come from a man aged 50 or older in good health and CMV-seropositive.

V is TRBV7-9 and J is TRBJ2-1, with D possibly TRBD2 on 7 matching bases. CDR1 and CDR2 (germline): SEHNR, FQNEAQ (reference sequence). The CDR3 runs to 17 residues. V lost 5 bases to trimming and J lost 8 bases, with 25 bases between them. The CDR3 DNA is TGTGCCAGCAGCCCGCTAGTGGGGGGGGGCTTAGGGGATGAGCAGTTCTTC. Translated, it gives CASSPLVGGGLGDEQFF. Looking up the rest from reference TRBV7-9 and TRBJ2-1 gives the full variable domain: DTGVSQNPRHKITKRGQNVTFRCDPISEHNRLYWYRQTLGQGPEFLTYFQNEAQLEKSRLLSDRFSAERPKGSFSTLEIQRTEQGDSAMYLCASSPLVGGGLGDEQFFGPGTRLTVL.

Details on this clone: The junction departs from germline at one end; a sequencing error may be responsible. The V gene is TRBV7-7, the J gene TRBJ2-7; D might be TRBD1 (6 bases). CDR1 and CDR2 from the germline V gene are SSHAT and FNYEAQ (reference sequence). The CDR3 covers 13 residues. The chain's CDR3 is CASSSQGSWVQYF. CDR3 nucleotide sequence: TGTGCTAGCAGCTCACAGGGTTCTTGGGTGCAGTACTTC. The complete variable domain, with remaining parts taken from reference TRBV7-7 and TRBJ2-7, reads GAGVSQSPRYKVTKRGQDVTLRCDPISSHATLYWYQQALGQGPEFLTYFNYEAQPDKSGLPSDRFSAERPEGSISTLTIQRTEQRDSAMYRCASSSQGSWVQYFGPGTRLTVT.

J is TRBJ2-5 and V is TRBV28; TRBD2 matches 8 bases. The CDR3 is 16 amino acids. The ends lost 5 bases at V and 2 bases at J; junction bases unmatched: 10. CDR1 is MDHEN and CDR2 is SYDVKM in the germline V gene. For the CDR3, the DNA is TGTGCCAGCAGTCCTCACGGCGGGAGGCAACAAGAGACCCAGTACTTC. This translates into CASSPHGGRQQETQYF.

The chain uses TRBV4-3 and TRBJ2-7, with D perhaps matching TRBD2 (5 bases). V lost 0 bases and J 4 bases, leaving 10 bases between the germline ends. The CDR3 extends over 14 amino acids. From germline, CDR1 is LGHNA and CDR2 YSLEER. CDR3 protein: CASSQDVGGYEQYF. Here the CDR3 DNA reads TGCGCCAGCAGCCAAGATGTAGGAGGTTACGAGCAGTACTTC.

V and J are TRBV28 and TRBJ2-7, with D possibly being TRBD2 (5 bases). The germline V gene encodes CDR1 MDHEN and CDR2 SYDVKM. V gave up 6 bases and J gave up 5 bases, with 11 bases separating them. The CDR3 loop spans 12 amino acids. The CDR3 coding sequence is TGTGCCAGCAGCTATCGGGGTGACGAGCAGTACTTC. Translating gives CASSYRGDEQYF.

The rearrangement uses TRBV9 and TRBJ2-1; TRBD2 agrees at 12 bases. Looked up from germline, CDR1 is SGDLS and CDR2 is YYNGEE. CDR3 length: 15 residues. V lost 3 bases, J lost 4 bases, and 2 bases stayed unmatched. The chain's CDR3 is CASSATSGGYNEQFF. The DNA of the CDR3 is TGTGCCAGCAGCGCGACTAGCGGGGGTTACAATGAGCAGTTCTTC. Using reference TRBV9 and TRBJ2-1 for the parts outside the CDR3, the full variable domain is DSGVTQTPKHLITATGQRVTLRCSPRSGDLSVYWYQQSLDQGLQFLIQYYNGEERAKGNILERFSAQQFPDLHSELNLSSLELGDSALYFCASSATSGGYNEQFFGPGTRLTVL.

In its sample, this clone was seen a few times. The V gene is TRBV14, the J gene TRBJ2-7; D may be TRBD1 (5 bases). V dropped 4 bases and J dropped 2 bases, with 12 bases sitting between them. This CDR3 region has 14 residues. The germline gives CDR1 SGHDN, CDR2 FVKESK. This CDR3 is CASSRQSPTYEQYF. The CDR3 DNA reads TGTGCCAGCAGCCGACAGTCACCAACCTACGAGCAGTACTTC.

In this sample, this clone turned up once. The chain employs TRBV7-8 and TRBJ1-3; a possible D gene is TRBD1 (6 bases). This CDR3 region has 16 residues. The germline V gene has CDR1 SGHVS and CDR2 FQNEAQ. Trimming took 6 bases from V and 0 from J, leaving 15 bases between them. The chain's CDR3 is CASRGQGMGSGNTIYF. Here the CDR3 DNA reads TGTGCCAGCAGGGGACAAGGAATGGGCTCTGGAAACACCATATATTTT. The full variable domain, with the rest looked up from reference TRBV7-8 and TRBJ1-3, is GAGVSQSPRYKVAKRGQDVALRCDPISGHVSLFWYQQALGQGPEFLTYFQNEAQLDKSGLPSDRFFAERPEGSVSTLKIQRTQQEDSAVYLCASRGQGMGSGNTIYFGEGSWLTVV.

The gene calls are TRBV25-1 and TRBJ2-1, with D possibly TRBD2 on 6 matching bases. Germline V lookup: CDR1 MGHDK, CDR2 SYGVNS. This CDR3 comprises 14 residues. Trimming removed 3 bases at V and 6 bases at J, with 12 bases between. The CDR3 nucleotides are TGTGCCAGCAGTGATGCGAGGACTACCAATGAGCAGTTCTTC. Protein: CASSDARTTNEQFF.

This sequence joins TRBV28 and TRBJ1-5, with 8 bases fitting TRBD1. This CDR3 region has 18 residues. V lost 3 bases to trimming and J lost 0 bases; unmatched junction nucleotides: 10. CDR1 is MDHEN and CDR2 is SYDVKM in the germline V gene. The CDR3 sequence: CASSFLGTGRYSNQPQHF. The CDR3 nucleotides read TGTGCCAGCAGTTTCCTCGGGACAGGCCGATATAGCAATCAGCCCCAGCATTTT.